This T cell receptor (beta chain) was retrieved from a study of blood T cell repertoires in COVID-19. Turning to the study itself: Sources were T cells, B-cell-depleted T cells, or PBMCs; the material itself was cDNA or gDNA.

The CDR3 totals 13 residues. The germline gives CDR1 SQVTM, CDR2 ANQGSEA. Between the trimmed V and J ends, which lost 2 bases and 6 bases, there was a span of 14 bases. The repertoire was sequenced with immunoSEQ multiplex PCR; TCRdb's copy has only in-frame clones and lacks some. This sample has some 150,000 clones, with around 84% found just once. This receptor was obtained from a man aged 45-65 years who had recovered from COVID-19. The genes are TRBV29-1 and TRBJ2-7; unclear D gene. Material for sequencing was PBMCs or T cells enriched from blood (not recorded which). CDR3: CSVEYGTVGEQYF. The CDR3 DNA is TGCAGCGTTGAATATGGTACAGTCGGCGAGCAGTACTTC.